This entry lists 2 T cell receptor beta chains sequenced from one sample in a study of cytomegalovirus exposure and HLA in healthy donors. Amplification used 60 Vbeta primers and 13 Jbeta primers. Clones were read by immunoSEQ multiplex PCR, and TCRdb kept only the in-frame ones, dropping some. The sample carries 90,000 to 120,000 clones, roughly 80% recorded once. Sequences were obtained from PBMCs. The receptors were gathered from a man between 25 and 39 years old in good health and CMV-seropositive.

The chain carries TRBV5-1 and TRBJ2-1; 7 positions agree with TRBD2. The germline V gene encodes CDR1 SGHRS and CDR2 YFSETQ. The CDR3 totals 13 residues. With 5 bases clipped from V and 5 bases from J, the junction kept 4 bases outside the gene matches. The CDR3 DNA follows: TGCGCCAGCAGGCCTAGCGGAGACAATGAGCAGTTCTTC. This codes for CASRPSGDNEQFF.

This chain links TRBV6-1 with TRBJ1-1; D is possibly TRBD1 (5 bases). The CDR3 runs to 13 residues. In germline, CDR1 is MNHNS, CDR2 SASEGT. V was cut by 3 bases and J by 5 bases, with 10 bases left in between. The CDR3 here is CASSEQGRTEAFF. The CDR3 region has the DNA TGTGCCAGCAGTGAGCAGGGAAGGACTGAAGCTTTCTTT.